This record looks at one T cell receptor beta chain sequence and its context. This sample was taken from a study of T cell changes during pregnancy in multiple sclerosis. The CDR3 is 15 amino acids. The J segment lost 6 bases and the V segment lost 0 bases, leaving 2 bases of the junction unmatched. Germline lookup yields CDR1 LGHNA and CDR2 YSLEER. Repertoires were generated with immunoSEQ multiplex PCR, while TCRdb's copy carries only in-frame clones and drops some. This table has around 43,000 clones, roughly 95% appearing once. The receptor comes from a female donor with multiple sclerosis, enrolled in a pregnancy study. This chain joins TRBV4-3 and TRBJ2-1; 10 bases are a match to TRBD2. This specimen consisted of CD8+ T cells from peripheral blood mononuclear cells, obtained after pregnancy. The CDR3 bases are TGCGCCAGCAGCCAAGAGGAGCGGGGGGGCAATGAGCAGTTCTTC. Its translation: CASSQEERGGNEQFF.